This passage covers 16 T cell receptor beta chains from one sample sequenced in a study of CD8+ T cells in alopecia areata. Regarding treatment: oral pan-JAK inhibitor, 5-10 mg twice daily. RNA extraction and reverse transcription yielded cDNA as sequencing template. Sequencing used immunoSEQ multiplex PCR; TCRdb keeps in-frame clones, though not all of them. The sample yields 60,000 to 85,000 clones, approximately 66% seen once. The source material was CD8+ T cells sorted from blood, sampled at week 24, from a patient treated with tofacitinib. These receptors all come from a human donor with alopecia areata.

The chain employs TRBV2 and TRBJ1-5; no definite D call. The germline CDR1 and CDR2 sequences are SNHLY and FYNNEI. There are 12 residues in the CDR3. Trimming pared 0 bases from V and 7 bases from J, leaving 4 bases between. The CDR3 region has the DNA TGTGCCAGCAGTGAAGCAGGGCAGCCCCAGCATTTT. This sequence encodes CASSEAGQPQHF.

V gene TRBV12-5 combines with J gene TRBJ1-2; weak D call: TRBD1 (6 bases). V was clipped by 1 base and J by 4 bases, with 10 bases between them. This CDR3 has 14 amino acids. The V gene's germline CDR1 is LGHNT and CDR2 FRNRAP. The CDR3 DNA is TGTGCTAGTGGTTTGGGGGGGCTTGGCTATGGCTACACCTTC. Amino acids: CASGLGGLGYGYTF.

Regarding this clone: One end of the junction is discordant with germline, which a read error may explain. This chain connects TRBV5-6 to TRBJ1-6, with TRBD1 matching over 8 bases. Germline V lookup: CDR1 SGHDT, CDR2 YYEEEE. The CDR3 has 16 amino acids. CDR3 loop: CASCLGQGAEYRPLHF. The CDR3 nucleotides are TGTGCCAGCTGCTTGGGCCAGGGGGCCGAGTATCGCCCCCTCCACTTT.

This clone has a handful of counts. Written as DNA, the CDR3 is TGTGCCAGCTCACCAAGACTAGCGGAGCACTCTGGGGCCAACGTCCTGACTTTC. It specifies CASSPRLAEHSGANVLTF. The V call is TRBV18, the J call TRBJ2-6; 9 nucleotides align to TRBD2. Germline V lookup: CDR1 KGHSH, CDR2 LQKENI. The junction had 5 bases not matched to a gene; V was cut back by 2 bases and J by 0 bases. There are 18 residues in the CDR3.

This rearrangement joins TRBV19 to TRBJ2-1; 9 bases are a match to TRBD2. Trimming took 3 bases from V and 4 from J; bases not matched to a gene: 4. The CDR3 covers 15 residues. The germline V gene encodes CDR1 LNHDA and CDR2 SQIVND (reference sequence). CDR3 nucleotides: TGTGCCAGTAGTATCGCGGCGGGAGGGTACAATGAGCAGTTCTTC. Translating gives CASSIAAGGYNEQFF.

This clone was counted once. CDR3 loop: CASSFGQPSEAFF. DNA for the CDR3: TGTGCCAGCAGCTTCGGGCAGCCCAGCGAAGCTTTCTTT. The V and J genes are TRBV5-6 and TRBJ1-1; D call uncertain. This CDR3 is built from 13 residues. V was cut by 2 bases and J by 8 bases, with 13 bases left in between. CDR1 and CDR2 from the germline V gene are SGHDT and YYEEEE.

The rearrangement joins TRBV27 to TRBJ2-7; 8 positions agree with TRBD2. Germline CDR1 reads MNHEY; CDR2 reads SMNVEV (reference sequence). This CDR3 is 12 amino acids long. V lost 10 bases and J lost 5; bases outside the gene matches: 7. As DNA, the CDR3 is TGTGCCACCCTAAGCGGGAGCCACGAGCAGTACTTC. It is translated as CATLSGSHEQYF.

V is TRBV27 and J is TRBJ1-4; unclear D gene. The ends were cut back, 7 bases at V and 5 bases at J, with 17 bases in the middle. Germline CDR1 reads MNHEY; CDR2 reads SMNVEV (reference sequence). This CDR3 region has 15 residues. The CDR3 spells CASKAGSFINEKLFF. The CDR3 DNA sequence: TGTGCCAGCAAGGCAGGTTCATTTATAAATGAAAAACTGTTTTTT.

The count of this clone is one. This chain uses TRBV28 with TRBJ2-1; TRBD2 matches 8 bases. This CDR3 spans 15 amino acids. Trimming removed 4 bases from V and 7 bases from J; junction bases left unmatched: 9. Germline assignment: CDR1 MDHEN and CDR2 SYDVKM. The CDR3 loop is CASSYSGSPGNEQFF. CDR3 nucleotides: TGTGCCAGCAGTTACAGCGGGAGCCCGGGGAATGAGCAGTTCTTC. Full variable domain (remainder filled in from reference TRBV28 and TRBJ2-1): DVKVTQSSRYLVKRTGEKVFLECVQDMDHENMFWYRQDPGLGLRLIYFSYDVKMKEKGDIPEGYSVSREKKERFSLILESASTNQTSMYLCASSYSGSPGNEQFFGPGTRLTVL.

The chain carries TRBV6-5 and TRBJ2-6, with no clear D. Germline CDR1 is MNHEY and CDR2 is SVGAGI. The CDR3 loop spans 13 amino acids. V was cut by 6 bases and J by 5 bases, with 8 bases left in between. The CDR3 spells CASSLVRANVLTF. CDR3 nucleotides: TGTGCCAGCAGCCTTGTACGGGCCAACGTCCTGACTTTC.

There are a few counts of this clone. The chain combines TRBV27 with TRBJ2-1, with 7 bases that match TRBD1. V was clipped by 5 bases and J by 10 bases; unmatched bases: 8. The CDR3 is 13 amino acids. The germline gives CDR1 MNHEY, CDR2 SMNVEV (reference sequence). CDR3 nucleotide sequence: TGTGCCAGCAGTCCGACAGGGACGGACGAGCAGTTCTTC. Its protein is CASSPTGTDEQFF.

The chain employs TRBV7-6 and TRBJ2-1; D unclear. CDR1 is SGHVS and CDR2 is FNYEAQ in the germline V gene. This CDR3 region has 18 residues. V was trimmed by 1 base and J by 0 bases, leaving 16 bases between them. The CDR3 sequence: CASSLDISVGSSYNEQFF. The CDR3 bases are TGTGCCAGCAGCTTAGATATTTCGGTCGGTAGCTCCTACAATGAGCAGTTCTTC.

The V gene is TRBV29-1, the J gene TRBJ2-7; the match to TRBD2 covers 8 bases. The CDR3 runs 14 residues. The junction had 6 bases not matched to a gene; V was cut back by 5 bases and J by 0 bases. Germline CDR1 is SQVTM and CDR2 is ANQGSEA. DNA of the CDR3: TGCAGCGTTAGACTAGCGTTGGGCTCCTACGAGCAGTACTTC. Protein sequence: CSVRLALGSYEQYF.

The gene calls are TRBV27 and TRBJ1-5, with D perhaps matching TRBD1 (5 bases). The germline V and J ends were trimmed by 7 bases and 0 bases, with 13 bases remaining between them. Germline V CDR1 and CDR2: MNHEY, SMNVEV (reference sequence). The CDR3 is made up of 15 amino acids. Written as DNA, the CDR3 is TGTGCCAGCACTCGCACAGGTGTTAGCAATCAGCCCCAGCATTTT. Its protein product is CASTRTGVSNQPQHF.

CDR3 in amino acids: CASTRDLGEDNEQFF. The DNA for the CDR3 is TGTGCCAGCACCCGCGACCTGGGGGAGGACAATGAGCAGTTCTTC. The chain links TRBV13 to TRBJ2-1; perhaps TRBD2 as D (6 bases). Germline-derived CDR1 and CDR2 are PRHDT and FYEKMQ (reference sequence). This CDR3 contains 15 residues. The V gene lost 7 bases and the J gene lost 5 bases, with 18 bases spanning the gap. Looking up the rest from reference TRBV13 and TRBJ2-1 gives the full variable domain: AAGVIQSPRHLIKEKRETATLKCYPIPRHDTVYWYQQGPGQDPQFLISFYEKMQSDKGSIPDRFSAQQFSDYHSELNMSSLELGDSALYFCASTRDLGEDNEQFFGPGTRLTVL.

V usage is TRBV11-2 and J usage is TRBJ2-6; TRBD1 might be the D (5 bases). The CDR3 length is 16 residues. The ends were cut back, 5 bases at V and 0 bases at J, with 11 bases in the middle. From germline, CDR1 is SGHAT and CDR2 FQNNGV. The CDR3 reads CASSRKQVSGANVLTF. The CDR3 DNA follows: TGTGCCAGCAGCCGTAAACAGGTCTCTGGGGCCAACGTCCTGACTTTC.